Here is one TCR beta chain with its context. Some clones are missing from TCRdb's copy, which holds only in-frame ones; the method was immunoSEQ multiplex PCR. The table lists under 300,000 clones, over 80% of them singletons. The V gene's germline CDR1 is SGHDN and CDR2 FVKESK. The CDR3 is 16 amino acids. Trimming took 3 bases from V and 4 from J, leaving 19 bases between them. This sample is drawn from a study of blood T cell repertoires in COVID-19. The genes are TRBV14 and TRBJ2-7; unclear D gene. The sequenced material came from PBMCs or T cells enriched from blood (not recorded which). This sequence was found in a woman aged 40 to 50 who had been exposed to COVID-19. The CDR3 coding sequence is TGTGCCAGCAGCCAGGAAGGCACGCGACATTTTTACGAGCAGTACTTC. Translating it yields CASSQEGTRHFYEQYF.